This is a list of T cell receptor beta chains from one sample in a study of OX40 agonist ivuxolimab in advanced cancers. Using immunoSEQ multiplex PCR, the repertoire was profiled, and TCRdb retains in-frame clones only, with some absent. Here the sample spans just over 7,500 clones, around 86% being singletons. The input for sequencing was CD4+ or CD8+ T cells sorted from blood, taken in a trial of the OX40 agonist ivuxolimab. The receptors originated from an adult with an advanced solid tumor such as melanoma, head and neck, liver or kidney cancer. CDR3s leave out the opening cysteine and the closing phenylalanine or tryptophan. The order of the fields is CDR3 protein, J gene, clone size, V gene. The listing skips clone size in some rows; elsewhere it reads once, few, many or a size class.

ASSPSGDSDTQY TRBJ2-3 once TRBV4-1
ASSRDGLVGEQY TRBJ2-7 . TRBV28
ASSFSQGQETQY TRBJ2-5 once TRBV5-1
ASIPRRQGAPEAF TRBJ1-1 . TRBV28
ASSYIVDTGELF TRBJ2-2 . TRBV7-9
ASSQGQGARQPQH TRBJ1-5 . TRBV7-2
ASSSGRKPSEQY TRBJ2-7 . TRBV7-2
ASSLNSGQWADTQY TRBJ2-3 . TRBV27
AISEESGRSYNEQF TRBJ2-1 . TRBV10-3
ASSLSPSRLRAGELF TRBJ2-2 . TRBV7-7
ASSVDRRTEAF TRBJ1-1 . TRBV9
ASRYEGYT TRBJ1-2 few TRBV28
ASSYRLAASTDTQY TRBJ2-3 once TRBV4-3
ASSLSLPGTGTEAF TRBJ1-1 . TRBV27
AISESGTGKQY TRBJ2-7 . TRBV10-3
ASNTGTGSSPLH TRBJ1-6 . TRBV7-2
ASSQGGLAGVTTQY TRBJ2-3 once TRBV14
ASSYARGSNTEAF TRBJ1-1 few TRBV6-6
ASSERPRTGWNEQF TRBJ2-1 . TRBV6-1
ASSLMGGTMGEKLF TRBJ1-4 . TRBV7-9
ASCRGTSGAFNEQF TRBJ2-1 . TRBV28
AISDQAGQGAGTKLF TRBJ1-4 . TRBV10-3
ASSPLAGKVSSGANVLT TRBJ2-6 . TRBV18
ASSPDVDNEQF TRBJ2-1 . TRBV19
ASSEEGVKRQPQH TRBJ1-5 . TRBV6-1
ASSFPGTGGRIQF TRBJ2-1 once TRBV5-6
ASRLICIYGYT TRBJ1-2 few TRBV12-2
RLCTDTQY TRBJ2-3 . TRBV20-1
ASSLNWRVVPQPQH TRBJ1-5 . TRBV5-1
ASSWGFYEQY TRBJ2-7 . TRBV28
ASSVVVNTGELF TRBJ2-2 . TRBV2
ASSYGTTTGELF TRBJ2-2 . TRBV6-6
ASSPLGGGKSHEQY TRBJ2-7 . TRBV11-3
ASSTPGQGPDTQY TRBJ2-3 once TRBV19
AWKWASQGETQY TRBJ2-5 few TRBV30
ASSPWTGIGEQF TRBJ2-1 . TRBV14
ASSVGRTEQETQY TRBJ2-5 . TRBV9
ASSLTGDTEAF TRBJ1-1 . TRBV7-2